The entry below gives a single T cell receptor beta chain sequence along with its context. CDR1 SGHTA and CDR2 FQGNSA come from the germline V gene. The CDR3 extends over 12 amino acids. The V end was cut by 4 bases, the J end by 5 bases, with 8 bases between. The sample belongs to a study of early T cells in non-severe SARS-CoV-2 infection. In the library, individual cDNA molecules carried attached unique molecular identifiers. TCRdb re-called the 5' RACE reads with MiXCR, one entry per CDR3 protein. This sample has 85,000 to 100,000 distinct CDR3 sequences; about 10% occur once, and the top ten carry about 5%.

The sequenced material came from whole blood. The clonotype originates from an adult who was a healthcare worker with PCR-confirmed SARS-CoV-2 infection or an uninfected control (not recorded which). The rearrangement joins TRBV7-2 to TRBJ1-2; D is unclear. This chain's CDR3 is CASSSTDYGYTF. CDR3 nucleotide sequence: TGTGCCAGCAGCTCGACGGATTATGGCTACACCTTC.